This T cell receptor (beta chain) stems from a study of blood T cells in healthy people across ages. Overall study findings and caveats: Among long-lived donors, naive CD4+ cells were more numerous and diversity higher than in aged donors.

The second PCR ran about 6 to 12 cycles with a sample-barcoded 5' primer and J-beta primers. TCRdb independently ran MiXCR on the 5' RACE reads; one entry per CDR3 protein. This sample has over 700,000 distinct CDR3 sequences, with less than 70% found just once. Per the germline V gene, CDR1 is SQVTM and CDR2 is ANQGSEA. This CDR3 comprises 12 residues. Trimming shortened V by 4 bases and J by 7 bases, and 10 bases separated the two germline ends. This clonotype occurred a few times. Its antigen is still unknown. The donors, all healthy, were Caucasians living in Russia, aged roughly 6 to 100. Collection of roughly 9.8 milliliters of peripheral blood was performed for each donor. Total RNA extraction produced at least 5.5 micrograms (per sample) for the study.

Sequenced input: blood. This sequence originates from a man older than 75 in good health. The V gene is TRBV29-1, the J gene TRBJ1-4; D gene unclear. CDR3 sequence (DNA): TGCAGCGTTGGTTTCGGGAGTGAAAAACTGTTTTTT. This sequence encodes CSVGFGSEKLFF.